This T cell receptor beta chain was profiled in a study of T cells in Graves' hyperthyroidism and ophthalmopathy (dated by TCRdb to about 2019). For the study in its entirety: Peripheral blood was collected at initial diagnosis, before any treatment. In six Graves' hyperthyroidism patients, the study also compared T-cell repertoires from thyroid tissue with T-cell repertoires from blood. Once sampling was done, hyperthyroidism patients were given methimazole at a starting dose of 30 mg daily, whereas ophthalmopathy patients were given high-dose intravenous methylprednisolone. Prospective prediction of ophthalmopathy was tested in an independent validation cohort consisting of roughly 20 hyperthyroidism patients and some 16 patients who later progressed to ophthalmopathy. The 100 discovery patients were randomly split 7:3 into training and test sets. A discovery cohort of roughly 100 patients, 43 with Graves' ophthalmopathy and about 60 with stable Graves' hyperthyroidism, was used to find distinguishing TCR V-J signatures. The paper reports TCR Vbeta CDR3 sequencing of some 140 peripheral blood samples: under 45 ophthalmopathy, roughly 74 hyperthyroidism and around 17 progressor patients. Findings and caveats that apply to the study as a whole: A 13 V-J signature model separated ophthalmopathy from stable hyperthyroidism, with nearly 90% sensitivity and about 81% specificity in cross-validation and 80%/75% in testing. No statistical method was used to fix the sample size in advance, and group allocation was not hidden from the investigators. In validation, the model predicted progression to ophthalmopathy with over 60% sensitivity and roughly 75% specificity, a median of roughly seven months before onset. Most expanded thyroid clonotypes (frequency above 0.001) were also detected in blood, suggesting blood repertoires may reflect thyroid immune responses.

This clonotype showed up many times. No cognate antigen has been identified for it. No clone much larger than this one lies a single base away; base qualities are absent. The hyperthyroidism patients were between 18 and 65 years old and newly diagnosed, with a disease duration of less than 2 months. The study excluded patients with uncontrolled infections, other autoimmune diseases, pregnancy or lactation. Diagnoses relied on clinical symptoms, serum thyroxine and TRAb, thyroid ultrasound and orbital computed tomography. Blood from progressor patients was collected at the time of first diagnosis with hyperthyroidism, before any ophthalmopathy symptoms had appeared. PBMCs were separated from roughly 9.6 ml of fresh peripheral blood using Ficoll-Paque density gradient centrifugation. Progressor patients were defined as those initially diagnosed with Graves' hyperthyroidism in whom ophthalmopathy developed during follow-up. Trizol reagent was used to extract total RNA, and RNA quality was then checked on an Agilent 2100 Bioanalyzer.

CDR1 and CDR2 were assigned from the germline V gene as SGHDT and YYEEEE. The junction shows trimming of 1 base on V and 2 bases on J, and the gene matches do not reach 0 bases of it. From cysteine to phenylalanine, the CDR3 is 14 amino acids long. Only the CDR3 part of the read is kept: 42 bases, read in frame from the first base. TCR beta CDR3 regions were amplified from RNA transcripts. A first-round RT-PCR of the TCR CDR3 used the HTBI primer set with the Qiagen OneStep RT-PCR kit. The libraries were constructed in a second round of multiplex PCR and then size-selected and purified. Libraries were sequenced paired-end with 100 bp reads on an Illumina HiSeq2000. The study's own analysis went as follows. SOAPnuke was used to process the raw data, throwing out any read that contained adapters or uncalled bases, had a mean Phred below 15, or lacked an exact constant-primer or identifier match. COPE v1.2.5 was used to merge high-quality paired reads, and clonotypes were defined as unique nucleotide sequences. MiTCR v1.1 was used to align the clonotypes against IMGT TRBV, TRBD and TRBJ reference segments. Only V-J combinations with frequency above 0.0001, covering 99% to 99.2% of repertoires, were analysed. The TCS score was defined as the ratio of F50 (clonal expansion) to E x V (chaos), calculated using BLOSUM62-based TCRdist between CDR3 peptides within each V-J. Welch's t-statistics and random forest reduced 450 to 600 V-J features to fewer than 15, which were used in a naive Bayes classifier (R e1071). TCRdb applied fastp at Q25 and MiXCR to the public reads, then kept only in-frame beta chains. Identical CDR3 proteins give one entry, which carries the most common genes and DNA. It is TCRdb's table, rather than the study itself, that gives the V and J calls and clone size. This sample gives 300,000 to 450,000 distinct CDR3 sequences in total; 15% to 18% of them show up just once. Roughly 25% of the sample rests with the top ten.

Recombination linked TRBV5-6 to TRBJ1-5; 7 middle bases align to TRBD1. Input material: blood. The source is a woman aged 18-30 years with Graves' hyperthyroidism that later progressed to Graves' ophthalmopathy. DNA sequence: TGTGCCAGCAGCTTGAGGGGGCGCAATCAGCCCCAGCATTTT. Translated, this gives CASSLRGRNQPQHF.